This T cell receptor (beta chain) comes out of a study of blood T cell repertoires in COVID-19. Study-level information: Collection of acute and convalescent COVID-19 samples took place in the United States, Italy and Spain.

V trimming: 5 bases; J trimming: 0 bases; junction bases outside the gene matches: 12. From germline, CDR1 is SQVTM and CDR2 ANQGSEA. This CDR3 contains 16 residues. In the original analysis: Estimates of nucleated cell counts were drawn from the amplification of reference gene primers. Some clones are missing from TCRdb's copy, which holds only in-frame ones; the method was immunoSEQ multiplex PCR. The D gene and trimming were derived from the DNA, and the V and J assignments and clone size from that table. The top ten hold more than 9% of the sample, which has more than 300,000 clones, approximately 87% seen once.

The sequenced sample was peripheral blood. The TCR originated in a woman in her thirties with COVID-19, enrolled during active disease. The chain has TRBV29-1 and TRBJ1-1; the match to TRBD1 covers 7 bases. The CDR3 nucleotides read TGCAGCGTTACCACCATACTAACAGGGGTGAACACTGAAGCTTTCTTT. Its protein product is CSVTTILTGVNTEAFF.